This T cell receptor (beta chain) is drawn from a study of T cells in women clearing cervical HPV infection. Across the study: Case blood was drawn a median about 23 weeks after lesion detection.

The data were produced by immunoSEQ multiplex PCR, yet TCRdb's version contains in-frame clones alone and is incomplete. This repertoire includes fewer than 25,000 clones. Specimen: blood buffy coat. The clonotype comes from a woman aged 18-70 years with a cervical HPV16 infection that either progressed to CIN3+ or cleared (not recorded which).

CDR3 protein: CAWSALRTANSNQPQHF. The CDR3 bases that were read are TGTGCCTGGAGTGCCCTCCGGACTGCGAATAGCAATCAGCCC. This chain connects TRBV30 to TRBJ1-5; D gene ambiguous. Read data end 3 residues before the CDR3 end; the end is taken from the germline J gene. In germline, CDR1 is GTSNPN, CDR2 SVGIG (reference sequence). V was shortened by 1 base and J by 0 bases, with 16 bases between the two germline ends. CDR3 length equals 17 residues.